The 14 T cell receptor beta chains listed next were all sequenced from one sample in a study of cytomegalovirus exposure and HLA in healthy donors. Primers: 60 Vbeta forward and 13 Jbeta reverse. Assay used: immunoSEQ multiplex PCR; TCRdb lists only in-frame clones, some missing. The table has under 150,000 clones, under 90% seen once. The sample taken for sequencing was PBMCs. These receptors all come from a woman in her 40s in good health and CMV-seronegative.

V and J are TRBV29-1 and TRBJ2-3; D might be TRBD2 (5 bases). Germline V gives CDR1 SQVTM, CDR2 ANQGSEA. The V end lost 0 bases, the J end lost 2 bases, and 6 bases lay between the germline ends. The CDR3 length is 13 residues. The CDR3 region is CSVEELATDTQYF. CDR3 coding DNA: TGCAGCGTTGAAGAGCTAGCCACAGATACGCAGTATTTT.

The genes are TRBV4-3 and TRBJ1-5, with TRBD1 matching over 11 bases. CDR3 size: 16 residues. The junction had 7 bases not matched to a gene; V was cut back by 3 bases and J by 6 bases. Germline CDR1 and CDR2: LGHNA and YSLEER. The chain's CDR3 is CASSQDAGTGGQPQHF. The CDR3, as DNA: TGCGCCAGCAGCCAGGATGCCGGGACAGGGGGTCAGCCCCAGCATTTT.

J is TRBJ2-5 and V is TRBV6-1; 7 bases match TRBD1. This CDR3 has 13 amino acids. V shed 6 bases, J shed 4 bases, and the junction held 5 bases outside the gene matches. The V gene's germline CDR1 is MNHNS and CDR2 SASEGT. The CDR3 here is CASRDTGVETQYF. CDR3 coding DNA: TGTGCCAGCAGAGACACAGGGGTAGAGACCCAGTACTTC.

The chain couples TRBV18 to TRBJ1-5; D not certain. V was pared by 2 bases and J by 7 bases, with 9 bases between. The germline CDR1 and CDR2 sequences are KGHSH and LQKENI. This CDR3 is built from 13 residues. Here the CDR3 reads CASSPEGNQPQHF. Here the CDR3 DNA reads TGTGCCAGCTCACCAGAGGGAAACCAGCCCCAGCATTTT.

This clone was recorded once. This chain uses TRBV5-1 with TRBJ2-2; D unclear. Germline assignment: CDR1 SGHRS and CDR2 YFSETQ. The CDR3 runs 16 residues. Trimming stripped 1 base from V and 0 bases from J, with 10 bases between. CDR3 residues: CASSLWQVTNTGELFF. The CDR3 nucleotides read TGCGCCAGCAGCTTGTGGCAGGTTACGAACACCGGGGAGCTGTTTTTT.

The genes are TRBV4-3 and TRBJ1-1; D gene unclear. Germline V gene data show CDR1 as LGHNA and CDR2 as YSLEER. This CDR3 is 13 amino acids long. Trimming pared 0 bases from V and 8 bases from J, leaving 10 bases between. The CDR3: CASSQEVGREAFF. In nucleotides, the CDR3 is TGCGCCAGCAGCCAAGAGGTCGGCAGGGAAGCTTTCTTT.

The chain has TRBV5-4 and TRBJ1-5; D uncertain. The CDR3 is made up of 14 amino acids. The V gene lost 3 bases and the J gene lost 4 bases, with 11 bases spanning the gap. Germline CDR1 SGHNT, CDR2 YYREEE (reference sequence). The CDR3, as DNA: TGTGCCAGCAGCTCCCGTGGCAGTAATCAGCCCCAGCATTTT. It yields the protein CASSSRGSNQPQHF.

This clone turned up a few times. This chain uses TRBV4-1 with TRBJ2-2, with 8 bases lining up with TRBD1. J was trimmed by 3 bases and V by 0 bases; bases with no gene match: 6. Germline assignment: CDR1 MGHRA and CDR2 YSYEKL. This CDR3 region has 17 residues. CDR3 sequence (DNA): TGCGCCAGCAGCCAAGATCCAGGGGGCAGCTACACCGGGGAGCTGTTTTTT. Its protein is CASSQDPGGSYTGELFF.

This CDR3 is CASRGGTGDAQPQHF. The CDR3 DNA reads TGTGCCAGCAGGGGCGGTACAGGGGATGCTCAGCCCCAGCATTTT. The gene calls are TRBV6-1 and TRBJ1-5; 7 bases are shared with TRBD1. This CDR3 comprises 15 residues. Germline V gene data show CDR1 as MNHNS and CDR2 as SASEGT. Trimming at V came to 6 bases and at J to 6 bases, leaving 11 bases not matched to a gene.

This chain connects TRBV4-1 to TRBJ1-1; no definite D call. The CDR3 length is 16 residues. Trimming took 0 bases from V and 6 from J, leaving 17 bases between them. Per the germline V gene, CDR1 is MGHRA and CDR2 is YSYEKL. The CDR3 coding sequence is TGCGCCAGCAGCCAAGATTATTCGGGAAGGGTCGCTGAAGCTTTCTTT. Protein product: CASSQDYSGRVAEAFF.

The gene calls are TRBV10-3 and TRBJ1-5; 9 nucleotides line up with TRBD1. V lost 4 bases and J lost 1; bases outside the gene matches: 5. CDR3 length: 16 amino acids. Germline CDR1 ENHRY, CDR2 SYGVKD. DNA of the CDR3: TGTGCCATCAGTGCCTCAGGGACAGGGAGCAATCAGCCCCAGCATTTT. It encodes CAISASGTGSNQPQHF.

The gene calls are TRBV7-9 and TRBJ1-2; possible D gene TRBD1, 5 bases. V lost 2 bases and J 4 bases, leaving 11 bases between the germline ends. Germline V lookup: CDR1 SEHNR, CDR2 FQNEAQ (reference sequence). There are 14 residues in the CDR3. The CDR3 nucleotides read TGTGCCAGCAGCTTATCTGGTCAGGGCTATGGCTACACCTTC. Translation: CASSLSGQGYGYTF.

The chain recombines TRBV18 with TRBJ2-2; 7 bases are shared with TRBD1. The CDR3 spans 16 residues. Germline assignment: CDR1 KGHSH and CDR2 LQKENI. Trimming at V came to 3 bases and at J to 1 base, leaving 5 bases not matched to a gene. CDR3 in DNA: TGTGCCAGCTCACCTCATCCAGGGGGGAACACCGGGGAGCTGTTTTTT. Amino acid sequence: CASSPHPGGNTGELFF.

The table lists this clone with a count of one. The chain joins TRBV29-1 to TRBJ2-2; 9 nucleotides match TRBD2. The CDR3 runs 15 residues. With 7 bases clipped from V and 4 bases from J, the junction kept 10 bases outside the gene matches. Germline loops: CDR1 SQVTM, CDR2 ANQGSEA. CDR3 sequence (DNA): TGCAGCGGGAGGTACGGGACTAGCCGCACCGGGGAGCTGTTTTTT. Translated: CSGRYGTSRTGELFF.